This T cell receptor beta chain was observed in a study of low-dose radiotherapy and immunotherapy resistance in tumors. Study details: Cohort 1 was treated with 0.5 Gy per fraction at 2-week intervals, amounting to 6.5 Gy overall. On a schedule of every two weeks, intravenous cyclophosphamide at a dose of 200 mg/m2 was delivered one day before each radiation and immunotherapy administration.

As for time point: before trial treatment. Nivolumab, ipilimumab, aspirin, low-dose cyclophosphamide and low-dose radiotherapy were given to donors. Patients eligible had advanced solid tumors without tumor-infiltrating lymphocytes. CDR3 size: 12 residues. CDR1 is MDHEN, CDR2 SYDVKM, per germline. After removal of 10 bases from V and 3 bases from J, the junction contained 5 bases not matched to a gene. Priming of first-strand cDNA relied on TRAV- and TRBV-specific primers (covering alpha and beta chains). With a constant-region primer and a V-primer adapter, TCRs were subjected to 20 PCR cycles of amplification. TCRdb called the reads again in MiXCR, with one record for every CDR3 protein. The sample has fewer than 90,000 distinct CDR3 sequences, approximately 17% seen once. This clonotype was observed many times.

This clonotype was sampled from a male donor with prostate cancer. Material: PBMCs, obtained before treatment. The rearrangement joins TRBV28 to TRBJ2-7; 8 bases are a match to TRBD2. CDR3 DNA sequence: TGTGCCATTCGGACTAGCAGCTACGAGCAGTACTTC. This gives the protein CAIRTSSYEQYF.